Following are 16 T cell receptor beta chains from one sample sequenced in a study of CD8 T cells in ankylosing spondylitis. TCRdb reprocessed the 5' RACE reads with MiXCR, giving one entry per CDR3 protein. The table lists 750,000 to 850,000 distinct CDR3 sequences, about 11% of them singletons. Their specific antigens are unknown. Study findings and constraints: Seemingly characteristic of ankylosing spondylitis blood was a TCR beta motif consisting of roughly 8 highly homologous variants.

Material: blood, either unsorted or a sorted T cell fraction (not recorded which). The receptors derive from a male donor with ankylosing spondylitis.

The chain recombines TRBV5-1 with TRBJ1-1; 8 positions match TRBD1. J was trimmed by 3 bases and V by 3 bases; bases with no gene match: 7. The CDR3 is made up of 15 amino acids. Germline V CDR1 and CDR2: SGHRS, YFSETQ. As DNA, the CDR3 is TGCGCCAGCAGCTCCCGGACAGGGCGGGACACTGAAGCTTTCTTT. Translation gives CASSSRTGRDTEAFF.

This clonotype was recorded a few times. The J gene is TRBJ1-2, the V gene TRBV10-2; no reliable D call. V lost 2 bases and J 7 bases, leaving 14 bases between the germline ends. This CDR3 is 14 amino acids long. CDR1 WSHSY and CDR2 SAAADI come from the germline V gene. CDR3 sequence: CASSETESMSGYTF. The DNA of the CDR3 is TGCGCCAGCAGTGAGACAGAATCTATGAGTGGCTACACCTTC.

This chain's CDR3 is CASSLFTGDTEAFF. In nucleotides, the CDR3 is TGTGCCAGCAGCTTATTCACAGGGGACACTGAAGCTTTCTTT. The chain recombines TRBV7-6 with TRBJ1-1; TRBD1 agrees at 7 bases. Germline trimming cut 2 bases from V and 3 bases from J; bases unmatched to any gene: 3. Germline CDR1 SGHVS, CDR2 FNYEAQ. This CDR3 has 14 amino acids.

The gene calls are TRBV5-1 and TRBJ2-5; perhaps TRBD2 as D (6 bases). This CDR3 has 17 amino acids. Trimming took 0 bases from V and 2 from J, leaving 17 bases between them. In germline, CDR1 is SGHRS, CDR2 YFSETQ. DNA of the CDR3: TGCGCCAGCAGCTTGGGAATTTTGGGCGGGGCACAAGAGACCCAGTACTTC. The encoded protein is CASSLGILGGAQETQYF.

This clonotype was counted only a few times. In DNA form, the CDR3 reads TGTGCCAGCAGTAATACGGGACAGGGTGGCACTGAAGCTTTCTTT. Translated, it gives CASSNTGQGGTEAFF. The gene calls are TRBV6-1 and TRBJ1-1, with 9 bases lining up with TRBD1. V was pared by 5 bases and J by 4 bases, with 8 bases of the junction left unmatched. CDR3 size: 15 residues. Germline CDR1 reads MNHNS; CDR2 reads SASEGT.

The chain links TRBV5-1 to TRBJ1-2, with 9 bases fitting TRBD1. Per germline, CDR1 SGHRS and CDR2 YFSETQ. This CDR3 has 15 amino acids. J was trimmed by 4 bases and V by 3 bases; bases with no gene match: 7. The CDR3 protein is CASSYAGTGTYGYTF. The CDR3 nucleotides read TGCGCCAGCAGCTATGCCGGGACAGGGACCTATGGCTACACCTTC.

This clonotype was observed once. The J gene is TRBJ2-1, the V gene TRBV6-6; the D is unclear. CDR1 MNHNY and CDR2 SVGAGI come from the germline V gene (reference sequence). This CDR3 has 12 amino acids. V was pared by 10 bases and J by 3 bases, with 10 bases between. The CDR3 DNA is TGTGCCATCGGAGAGAGCTACAATGAGCAGTTCTTC. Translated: CAIGESYNEQFF.

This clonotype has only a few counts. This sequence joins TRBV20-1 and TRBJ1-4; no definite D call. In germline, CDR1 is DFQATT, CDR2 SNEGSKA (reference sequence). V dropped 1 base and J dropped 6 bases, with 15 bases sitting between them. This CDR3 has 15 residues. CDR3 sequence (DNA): TGCAGTGCTAGAGTATATGGGAATGTGGATGAAAAACTGTTTTTT. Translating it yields CSARVYGNVDEKLFF.

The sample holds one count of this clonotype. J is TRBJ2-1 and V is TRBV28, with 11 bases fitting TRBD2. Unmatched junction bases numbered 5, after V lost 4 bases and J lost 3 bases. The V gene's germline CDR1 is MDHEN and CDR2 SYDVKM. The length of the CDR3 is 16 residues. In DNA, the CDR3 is TGTGCCAGCAGTTCGTTTGGACTAGCGGGCTACAATGAGCAGTTCTTC. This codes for CASSSFGLAGYNEQFF.

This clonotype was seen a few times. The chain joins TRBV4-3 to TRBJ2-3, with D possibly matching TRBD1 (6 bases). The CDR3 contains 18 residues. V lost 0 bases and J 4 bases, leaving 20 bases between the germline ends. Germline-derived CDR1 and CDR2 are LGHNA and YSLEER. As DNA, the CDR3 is TGCGCCAGCAGCCAAGATATGGCCAGGGGAGAGACGGCAGATACGCAGTATTTT. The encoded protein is CASSQDMARGETADTQYF.

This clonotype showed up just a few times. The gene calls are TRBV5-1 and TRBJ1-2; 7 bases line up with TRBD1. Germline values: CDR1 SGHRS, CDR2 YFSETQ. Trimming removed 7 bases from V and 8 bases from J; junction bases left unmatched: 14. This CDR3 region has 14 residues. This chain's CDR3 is CASRPPTGKEGYTF. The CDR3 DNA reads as TGCGCCAGCCGCCCACCGACAGGGAAGGAAGGCTACACCTTC.

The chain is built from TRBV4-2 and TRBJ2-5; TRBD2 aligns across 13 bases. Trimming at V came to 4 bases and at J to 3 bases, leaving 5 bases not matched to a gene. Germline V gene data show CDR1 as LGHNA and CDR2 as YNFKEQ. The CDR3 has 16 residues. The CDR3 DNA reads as TGTGCCAGCAGCCCCCTCGGACTAGCGGGAGAAGAGACCCAGTACTTC. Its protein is CASSPLGLAGEETQYF.

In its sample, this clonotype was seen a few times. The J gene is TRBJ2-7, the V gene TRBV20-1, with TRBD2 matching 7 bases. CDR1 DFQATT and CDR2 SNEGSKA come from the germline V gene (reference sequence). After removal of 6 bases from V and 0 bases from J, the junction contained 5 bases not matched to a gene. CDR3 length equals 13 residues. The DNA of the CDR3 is TGCAGTGCGGGGGGGACTACCTCCTACGAGCAGTACTTC. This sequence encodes CSAGGTTSYEQYF.

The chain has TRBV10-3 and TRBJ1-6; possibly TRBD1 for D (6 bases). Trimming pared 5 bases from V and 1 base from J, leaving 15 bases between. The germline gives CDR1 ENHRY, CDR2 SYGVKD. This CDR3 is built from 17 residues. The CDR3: CAISLSGVRSYNSPLHF. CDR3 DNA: TGTGCCATCAGTTTATCAGGGGTGAGGTCCTATAATTCACCCCTCCACTTT.

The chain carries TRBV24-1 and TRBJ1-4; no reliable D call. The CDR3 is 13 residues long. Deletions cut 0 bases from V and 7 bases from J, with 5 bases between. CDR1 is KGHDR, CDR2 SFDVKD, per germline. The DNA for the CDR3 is TGTGCCACCAGTGATTTGGTTGGTGAAAAACTGTTTTTT. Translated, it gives CATSDLVGEKLFF.

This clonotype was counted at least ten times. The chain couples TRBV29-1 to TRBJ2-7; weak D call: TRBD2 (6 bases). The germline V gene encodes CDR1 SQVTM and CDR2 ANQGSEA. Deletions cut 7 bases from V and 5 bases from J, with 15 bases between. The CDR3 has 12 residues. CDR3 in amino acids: CSAIGTLDEQYF. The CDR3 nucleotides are TGCAGCGCCATCGGGACTCTGGACGAGCAGTACTTC.